This TCR beta chain stems from a study of blood T cell repertoires in COVID-19. The wider study: Sample material is recorded as cDNA or gDNA derived from T cells, B-cell-depleted T cells, or PBMCs.

The table came from immunoSEQ multiplex PCR; TCRdb's copy has only in-frame clones and leaves some out. The sample consists of roughly 50,000 clones, over 75% of them appearing once. Germline V gives CDR1 SGDLS, CDR2 YYNGEE. Trimming at V came to 3 bases and at J to 2 bases, leaving 12 bases not matched to a gene. There are 17 residues in the CDR3. The chain combines TRBV9 with TRBJ2-3; 7 bases line up with TRBD1. The sample taken for sequencing was peripheral blood. This receptor was taken from a woman aged 60-75 years with active COVID-19. Here the CDR3 reads CASSALWGQKNTDTQYF. The CDR3 coding sequence is TGTGCCAGCAGCGCCTTGTGGGGACAGAAGAACACAGATACGCAGTATTTT.